The rows below give T cell receptor beta chains drawn from one sample of a study of siplizumab effects on memory and regulatory T cells. TCRdb keeps only in-frame clones here, not all; method: immunoSEQ multiplex PCR. This sample has approximately 9,700 clones, with just over 45% found just once. Their cognate antigens are unknown. The sample was CFSE-low (dividing) CD4+ T cells sorted from an allogeneic mixed lymphocyte reaction. These receptors were obtained from a human donor in good health; the cells came from an allogeneic mixed lymphocyte reaction. The CDR3 runs from the conserved cysteine through the conserved F or W. Fields, in order: D gene, clone size, V gene, J gene, CDR3 protein, CDR3 DNA. The D gene is left open where the match is weak. Where a row states a size, it is once, few, many or the class of an expanded clone; other rows omit it.

.	few	TRBV7-3	TRBJ1-1	CASSLAANTEAFF	TGTGCCAGCAGCTTAGCCGCGAACACTGAAGCTTTCTTT
.	.	TRBV10-3	TRBJ2-4	CAISGLAGGMLDF	TGTGCCATCAGTGGTCTTGCAGGGGGGATGTTGGACTTC
TRBD2	.	TRBV2	TRBJ2-1	CASKMRLAGENEQFF	TGTGCCAGCAAAATGCGGTTAGCGGGAGAGAATGAGCAGTTCTTC
.	few	TRBV5-1	TRBJ2-3	CASSLVLPDTQYF	TGCGCCAGCAGCTTGGTGTTGCCAGATACGCAGTATTTT
.	few	TRBV2	TRBJ2-1	CASSSRNPGVDEQFF	TGTGCCAGCAGCTCCCGCAATCCCGGGGTTGATGAGCAGTTCTTC
.	.	TRBV7-8	TRBJ1-1	CASSLNLGVRNTEAFF	TGTGCCAGCAGCTTAAACCTCGGGGTGAGAAACACTGAAGCTTTCTTT
.	.	TRBV28	TRBJ2-1	CASSSNRAEQFF	TGTGCCAGCAGTTCCAACAGAGCCGAGCAGTTCTTC
TRBD2	.	TRBV18	TRBJ2-1	CASSLLAGDNEQFF	TGTGCCAGCTCACTTCTAGCGGGGGACAATGAGCAGTTCTTC
TRBD1	.	TRBV7-3	TRBJ1-1	CASSLGTGFSTEAFF	TGTGCCAGCAGCTTAGGGACAGGGTTTAGCACTGAAGCTTTCTTT
TRBD1	few	TRBV7-9	TRBJ2-5	CASSLARRTGLTWETQYF	TGTGCCAGCAGCTTAGCCCGGAGGACAGGGCTCACCTGGGAGACCCAGTACTTC
.	.	TRBV28	TRBJ1-4	CASRVLGDKLFF	TGTGCCAGCCGTGTCTTGGGTGACAAACTGTTTTTT
TRBD1	.	TRBV29-1	TRBJ1-4	CSVGGTAANEKLFF	TGCAGCGTCGGGGGGACAGCGGCAAATGAAAAACTGTTTTTT
.	.	TRBV7-3	TRBJ2-5	CASSLVGYETQYF	TGTGCCAGCAGCTTGGTGGGGTATGAGACCCAGTACTTC
TRBD2	.	TRBV7-2	TRBJ2-7	CASSPHSGRSYEQYF	TGTGCCAGCAGCCCCCATAGCGGGAGGTCCTACGAGCAGTACTTC
TRBD1	few	TRBV27	TRBJ2-7	CASSLRTGRGFYEQYF	TGTGCCAGCAGTTTACGGACAGGTCGGGGCTTCTACGAGCAGTACTTC
TRBD1	medium-sized	TRBV5-1	TRBJ2-7	CASRQGAYEQYF	TGCGCCAGCCGACAGGGTGCCTACGAGCAGTACTTC
TRBD1	.	TRBV28	TRBJ2-1	CASNPPTGWDEQFF	TGTGCCAGCAACCCGCCGACAGGGTGGGATGAGCAGTTCTTC
TRBD1	medium-sized	TRBV6-5	TRBJ1-5	CASSRDRGGQPQHF	TGTGCCAGCAGCCGGGACAGGGGAGGTCAGCCCCAGCATTTT
TRBD1	.	TRBV10-3	TRBJ2-7	CAISEGMGTGQGSYEQYF	TGTGCCATCAGTGAGGGAATGGGAACGGGACAGGGATCCTACGAGCAGTACTTC
TRBD2	medium-sized	TRBV9	TRBJ2-1	CASSVTSEEYTEQFF	TGTGCCAGCAGCGTAACTAGCGAAGAGTACACTGAGCAGTTCTTC
.	.	TRBV14	TRBJ1-4	CASSQEVGRRLFF	TGTGCCAGCAGCCAAGAGGTCGGCCGGAGACTGTTTTTT
.	few	TRBV5-1	TRBJ2-7	CASSLAGPDYEQYF	TGCGCCAGCAGCTTGGCGGGGCCGGACTACGAGCAGTACTTC
.	.	TRBV15	TRBJ1-2	CATSRDLRSDYGYTF	TGTGCCACCAGCAGAGATCTTCGAAGCGACTATGGCTACACCTTC
TRBD2	.	TRBV11-2	TRBJ2-3	CASRIGTSGLTDTQYF	TGTGCCAGCAGGATTGGGACTAGCGGACTCACAGATACGCAGTATTTT
.	.	TRBV7-2	TRBJ2-5	CASSINMGVAETQYF	TGTGCCAGCAGTATAAACATGGGGGTTGCGGAGACCCAGTACTTC
.	.	TRBV5-1	TRBJ1-4	CASSLVANEKLFF	TGCGCCAGCAGCTTGGTGGCTAATGAAAAACTGTTTTTT
TRBD1	.	TRBV18	TRBJ2-1	CASSQGQGNEQFF	TGTGCCAGCTCCCAAGGACAGGGCAATGAGCAGTTCTTC
.	.	TRBV30	TRBJ1-1	CAWSTGWDIVRAFF	TGTGCCTGGTCAACTGGGTGGGACATCGTTAGAGCTTTCTTT
TRBD2	few	TRBV5-4	TRBJ2-5	CASSHGTSGIETQYF	TGTGCCAGCAGCCACGGGACTAGCGGGATTGAGACCCAGTACTTC
TRBD1	few	TRBV9	TRBJ2-3	CASSVEGFGQGTRLDTQYF	TGTGCCAGCAGCGTAGAGGGCTTCGGACAGGGAACGAGGTTGGATACGCAGTATTTT
TRBD2	.	TRBV11-3	TRBJ2-5	CASSLGGRPQETQYF	TGTGCCAGCAGCTTAGGCGGGAGACCTCAGGAGACCCAGTACTTC
.	once	TRBV28	TRBJ2-1	CASSLLAPNEQFF	TGTGCCAGCAGTTTATTAGCGCCCAATGAGCAGTTCTTC
.	.	TRBV5-1	TRBJ2-2	CASSLVVAGELFF	TGCGCCAGCAGCTTGGTAGTGGCCGGGGAGCTGTTTTTT
.	large	TRBV30	TRBJ2-7	CAWSRGVRAGLSYEQYF	TGTGCCTGGAGTAGGGGGGTTAGAGCGGGCCTTTCCTACGAGCAGTACTTC
.	few	TRBV5-1	TRBJ1-6	CASSPSTNSPLHF	TGCGCCAGCAGCCCTTCAACTAATTCACCCCTCCACTTT
TRBD1	medium-sized	TRBV28	TRBJ1-5	CASGTTGGGYQPQHF	TGTGCCAGCGGAACGACAGGGGGCGGTTATCAGCCCCAGCATTTT
TRBD1	.	TRBV18	TRBJ2-6	CASSPLLTGSGANVLTF	TGTGCCAGCTCACCACTGCTGACAGGGAGTGGGGCCAACGTCCTGACTTTC
.	once	TRBV7-8	TRBJ2-3	CASSLGRLGPDTQYF	TGTGCCAGCAGCTTAGGTCGACTCGGTCCAGATACGCAGTATTTT
.	few	TRBV7-2	TRBJ2-1	CASSSGGNTYNEQFF	TGTGCCAGCAGCTCGGGCGGAAATACCTACAATGAGCAGTTCTTC
TRBD1	.	TRBV6-5	TRBJ2-7	CASSIQGSGYEQYF	TGTGCCAGCAGCATACAGGGGTCGGGGTACGAGCAGTACTTC
.	few	TRBV4-1	TRBJ2-3	CASSQDIKARTDTQYF	TGTGCCAGCAGCCAAGATATTAAAGCCCGCACAGATACGCAGTATTTT
.	.	TRBV20-1	TRBJ1-1	CSARDRTGPFF	TGCAGTGCTAGAGATCGGACGGGACCTTTCTTT
TRBD1	medium-sized	TRBV29-1	TRBJ2-2	CSVKGQGSGTGELFF	TGCAGCGTGAAAGGACAGGGTTCGGGCACCGGGGAGCTGTTTTTT
.	few	TRBV10-2	TRBJ2-1	CASRPYGLQGHNEQFF	TGCGCCAGCAGACCTTACGGACTGCAGGGCCACAATGAGCAGTTCTTC
.	.	TRBV5-4	TRBJ2-3	CASTHPTASADTQYF	TGTGCCAGCACCCATCCCACAGCCAGCGCAGATACGCAGTATTTT
TRBD2	medium-sized	TRBV4-1	TRBJ2-7	CASSQSLAGGPTEQYF	TGCGCCAGCAGCCAATCGCTGGCGGGAGGGCCCACTGAGCAGTACTTC
TRBD1	.	TRBV10-3	TRBJ2-7	CAISLDRGQGEQYF	TGTGCCATCAGTTTAGACAGGGGGCAAGGCGAGCAGTACTTC
.	medium-sized	TRBV23-1	TRBJ1-5	CASRTTVASNQPQHF	TGCGCCAGCAGGACGACAGTAGCTAGCAATCAGCCCCAGCATTTT
TRBD1	few	TRBV27	TRBJ2-7	CASPPDRGYEQYF	TGTGCCAGCCCCCCTGACAGGGGTTACGAGCAGTACTTC
TRBD1	.	TRBV27	TRBJ1-2	CASSPRQGDYGYTF	TGTGCCAGCAGTCCGAGACAGGGAGACTATGGCTACACCTTC
.	.	TRBV7-9	TRBJ1-4	CASSLFGQVNEKLFF	TGTGCCAGCAGCTTATTCGGGCAAGTAAATGAAAAACTGTTTTTT
.	few	TRBV9	TRBJ2-1	CASSVGGDYNEQFF	TGTGCCAGCAGCGTCGGTGGAGACTACAATGAGCAGTTCTTC
TRBD1	few	TRBV28	TRBJ1-5	CASSLEKGANQPQHF	TGTGCCAGCAGTTTAGAGAAGGGGGCCAATCAGCCCCAGCATTTT
TRBD1	.	TRBV18	TRBJ1-2	CASLPRDRGSANYGYTF	TGTGCCAGCTTACCAAGGGACAGGGGATCAGCTAACTATGGCTACACCTTC
.	few	TRBV5-1	TRBJ2-7	CASSYMGREQYF	TGCGCCAGCAGCTATATGGGGAGGGAGCAGTACTTC
.	.	TRBV5-6	TRBJ1-5	CASSRLGARTVSNQPQHF	TGTGCCAGCAGCCGCCTAGGGGCTAGGACTGTTAGCAATCAGCCCCAGCATTTT
.	.	TRBV7-3	TRBJ2-7	CASSLRGGRVPYEQYF	TGTGCCAGCAGCTTAAGAGGAGGCCGGGTGCCCTACGAGCAGTACTTC